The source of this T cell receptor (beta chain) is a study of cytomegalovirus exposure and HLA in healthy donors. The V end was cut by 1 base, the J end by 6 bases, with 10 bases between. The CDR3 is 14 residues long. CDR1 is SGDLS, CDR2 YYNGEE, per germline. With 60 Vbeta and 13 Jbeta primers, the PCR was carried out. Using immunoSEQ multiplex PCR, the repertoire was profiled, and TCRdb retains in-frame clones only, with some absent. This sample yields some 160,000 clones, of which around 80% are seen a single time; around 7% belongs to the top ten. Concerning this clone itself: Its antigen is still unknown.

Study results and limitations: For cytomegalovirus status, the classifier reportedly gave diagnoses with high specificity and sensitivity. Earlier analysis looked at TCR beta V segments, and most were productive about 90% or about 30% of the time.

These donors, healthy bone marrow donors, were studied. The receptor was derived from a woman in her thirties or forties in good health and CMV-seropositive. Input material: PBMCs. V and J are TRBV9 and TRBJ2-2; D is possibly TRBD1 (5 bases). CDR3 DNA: TGTGCCAGCAGCGTAACGGTAGGGGCCGGGGAGCTGTTTTTT. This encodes CASSVTVGAGELFF.